This T cell receptor (beta chain) was documented in a study of blood T cell repertoires in COVID-19. Participants were placed into cohorts based on the clinical history they reported. In germline, CDR1 is ENHRY, CDR2 SYGVKD. J was trimmed by 4 bases and V by 4 bases; bases with no gene match: 1. This CDR3 has 15 amino acids. Libraries were prepared by immunoSEQ multiplex PCR; TCRdb keeps only in-frame clonotypes and omits some of them. Of roughly 200,000 clones listed, roughly 85% were seen once; the top ten hold 3.8%. V gene TRBV10-3 combines with J gene TRBJ2-1, with 13 bases matching TRBD2. The clonotype was recovered from a woman in her thirties or forties with acute COVID-19. The source material was PBMCs or T cells enriched from blood (not recorded which). CDR3 residues: CAISGGLAGYNEQFF. The CDR3 nucleotides are TGTGCCATCAGTGGGGGACTAGCGGGGTACAATGAGCAGTTCTTC.